This T cell receptor (beta chain) was obtained from a study of T cell responses to AZD1222 COVID-19 vaccine. Across the whole study: Whether given at about 4 or about 12 weeks, second doses were pooled. Findings and caveats of the study: Among AZD1222 vaccinees, only 5 to 7 were seropositive at baseline.

On this clone: Its matching antigen is unknown.

The data were produced by immunoSEQ multiplex PCR, yet TCRdb's version contains in-frame clones alone and is incomplete. The sample carries around 150,000 clones, around 90% recorded once. The TCR comes from an adult in good health. The sample consisted of peripheral blood, taken on day 0 of AZD1222 vaccination.

This CDR3 is CASSLASNEQFF. CDR3 sequence (DNA): TGTGCCAGCAGCCTAGCCTCCAATGAGCAGTTCTTC. The chain joins TRBV3-1 (or the pseudogene TRBV3-2) to TRBJ2-1; D gene uncertain. V was shortened by 4 bases and J by 6 bases, with 7 bases between the two germline ends. Germline CDR1 LGHDT, CDR2 YNNKEL (reference sequence). This CDR3 spans 12 amino acids.